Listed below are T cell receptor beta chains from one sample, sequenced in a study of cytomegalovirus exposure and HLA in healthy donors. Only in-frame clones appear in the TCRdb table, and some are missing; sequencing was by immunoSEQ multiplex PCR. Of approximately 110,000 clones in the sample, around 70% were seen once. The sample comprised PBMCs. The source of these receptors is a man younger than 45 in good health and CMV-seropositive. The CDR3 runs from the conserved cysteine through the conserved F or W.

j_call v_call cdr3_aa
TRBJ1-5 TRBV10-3 CAISTGEGNQPQHF
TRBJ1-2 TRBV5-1 CASTGTGGAGRYGYTF
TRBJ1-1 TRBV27 CASSLSEDRVNEAFF
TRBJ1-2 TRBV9 CASSPGTGWNGYTF
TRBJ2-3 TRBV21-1 CASSTSIGIAGGRTDTQYF
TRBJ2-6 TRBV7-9 CSSSALRQGAANVLTF
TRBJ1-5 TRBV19 CASSPGTLGGNQPQHF
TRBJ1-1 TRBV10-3 CAISPNGEVGGNTEAFF
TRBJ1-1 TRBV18 CASSPVTGAGTEAFF
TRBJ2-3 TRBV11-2 CASSSLAGTHQGTDTQYF
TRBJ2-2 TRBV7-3 CASSPDSSGELFF
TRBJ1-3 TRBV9 CASSDGQGARRGNTIYF
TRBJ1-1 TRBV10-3 CAIRATGLYTEAFF
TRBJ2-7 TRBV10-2 CASSETGQGGGYEQYF
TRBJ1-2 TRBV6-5 CASSRGPAGGYTF
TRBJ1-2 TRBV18 CASSPGLDRHSYGYTF
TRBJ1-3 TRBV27 CASSRTGDQGPGNTIYF
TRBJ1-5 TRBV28 CASSPPLASGNSNQPQHF
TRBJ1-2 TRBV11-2 CASSLAPGALWVGYTF
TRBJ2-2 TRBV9 CASSIFPGDTGELFF
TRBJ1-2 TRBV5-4 CASSLRLTQFHLDGYTF
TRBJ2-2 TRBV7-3 CASSLGGGLAGEAGELFF
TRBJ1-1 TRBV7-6 CASSQGSEAFF
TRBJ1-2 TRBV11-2 CASSPLAGENYGYTF
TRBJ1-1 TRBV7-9 CASSLGSVGDTEAFF
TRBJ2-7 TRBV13 CASRDTSWGSYEQYF
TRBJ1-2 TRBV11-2 CASSSDLQGPHYGYTF
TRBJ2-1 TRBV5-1 CASSLSGATPNEQFF
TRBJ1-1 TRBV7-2 CASSLMGASNTEAFF
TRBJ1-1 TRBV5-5 CASSFPGEQLPNTEAFF
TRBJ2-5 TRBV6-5 CASLDHIGGPETQYF
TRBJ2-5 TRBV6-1 CASSGLAGGSFQETQYF